This T cell receptor (beta chain) derives from a study of T cells after yellow fever vaccination. Study in general: SMART-Seq v4 Ultra Low Input prepared the low-cell-number fractions. Regarding the study as a whole: Though it reached lower strength, the secondary response hit its peak faster, day 5 versus 15.

To note about this clonotype: Antigen unknown.

The V end lost 3 bases, the J end lost 5 bases, and 13 bases lay between the germline ends. The germline CDR1 and CDR2 sequences are SQVTM and ANQGSEA. The CDR3 totals 13 residues. One entry per CDR3 protein, called by TCRdb with MiXCR from the 5' RACE reads. The sample gives under 350,000 distinct CDR3 sequences, 4.1% of which show up once; 20% to 25% is in the top ten. The receptor was derived from a man between 18 and 29 years old who received the YFV17D yellow fever vaccine. The V and J genes are TRBV29-1 and TRBJ1-2, with TRBD1 as a possible D gene (5 bases). Source: PBMCs, taken 5 days after the yellow fever booster vaccination. The chain's CDR3 is CSVEFLQGYGYTF. The CDR3 DNA is TGCAGCGTTGAGTTCCTGCAGGGTTATGGCTACACCTTC. The variable domain in full, with the rest retrieved from reference TRBV29-1 and TRBJ1-2, is SAVISQKPSRDICQRGTSLTIQCQVDSQVTMMFWYRQQPGQSLTLIATANQGSEATYESGFVIDKFPISRPNLTFSTLTVSNMSPEDSSIYLCSVEFLQGYGYTFGSGTRLTVV.